These T cell receptor beta chains were read from a single sample in a study of control samples from healthy donors and cancer patients. Sequencing used immunoSEQ multiplex PCR; TCRdb keeps in-frame clones, though not all of them. The data show about 120,000 clones, with roughly 90% seen just once and roughly 43% held by the top ten. The sample consisted of blood. These TCRs come from a man between 45 and 60 years old in good health. CDR3s include the opening cysteine and the closing phenylalanine or tryptophan. Each record gives: J gene, D gene, V gene, clone size, CDR3 protein, CDR3 DNA. The D gene is left open where the match is weak. Only some rows state a clone size, as once, few, many or a class for expanded clones.

j_gene: TRBJ1-2
d_gene: .
v_gene: TRBV6-1
abundance: .
CDR3aa: CASSEGEARNYGYTF
CDR3nt: TGTGCCAGCAGTGAAGGAGAGGCCAGGAACTATGGCTACACCTTC

j_gene: TRBJ1-1
d_gene: TRBD1
v_gene: TRBV5-4
abundance: .
CDR3aa: CASSSRQGRMNTEAFF
CDR3nt: TGTGCCAGCAGCTCGCGACAGGGGAGGATGAACACTGAAGCTTTCTTT

j_gene: TRBJ2-3
d_gene: TRBD1
v_gene: TRBV9
abundance: .
CDR3aa: CASCVGQGLTDTQYF
CDR3nt: TGTGCCAGCTGCGTCGGACAGGGGCTCACAGATACGCAGTATTTT

j_gene: TRBJ2-6
d_gene: .
v_gene: TRBV9
abundance: once
CDR3aa: CASSVDGRLTF
CDR3nt: TGTGCCAGCAGCGTAGACGGCCGCCTGACTTTC

j_gene: TRBJ1-4
d_gene: .
v_gene: TRBV4-3
abundance: once
CDR3aa: CASSRGHFGAGDEKLFF
CDR3nt: TGCGCCAGCAGCCGAGGACACTTTGGGGCCGGGGATGAAAAACTGTTTTTT

j_gene: TRBJ1-1
d_gene: .
v_gene: TRBV11-2
abundance: .
CDR3aa: CASSLSPRSSAFF
CDR3nt: TGTGCCAGCAGCTTAAGCCCGCGATCGTCGGCTTTCTTT

j_gene: TRBJ2-6
d_gene: .
v_gene: TRBV24-1
abundance: .
CDR3aa: CATSDQQGSPGANVLTF
CDR3nt: TGTGCCACCAGTGATCAACAGGGATCCCCTGGGGCCAACGTCCTGACTTTC

j_gene: TRBJ2-1
d_gene: .
v_gene: TRBV6-1
abundance: .
CDR3aa: CASSEARAGWNEQFF
CDR3nt: TGTGCCAGCAGTGAAGCGCGGGCAGGGTGGAATGAGCAGTTCTTC

j_gene: TRBJ2-7
d_gene: TRBD1
v_gene: TRBV24-1
abundance: .
CDR3aa: CATSGPPGTGSYEQYF
CDR3nt: TGTGCCACCAGTGGACCTCCCGGGACAGGGTCCTACGAGCAGTACTTC

j_gene: TRBJ2-2
d_gene: .
v_gene: TRBV25-1
abundance: few
CDR3aa: CASKDTGELFF
CDR3nt: TGTGCCAGCAAGGACACCGGGGAGCTGTTTTTT

j_gene: TRBJ2-5
d_gene: TRBD1
v_gene: TRBV18
abundance: .
CDR3aa: CASSPNRGSGETQYF
CDR3nt: TGTGCCAGCTCACCAAACAGGGGGAGTGGCGAGACCCAGTACTTC

j_gene: TRBJ2-1
d_gene: TRBD2
v_gene: TRBV11-3
abundance: .
CDR3aa: CASSFRTSTTYNEQFF
CDR3nt: TGTGCCAGCAGCTTCCGGACTAGCACGACTTACAATGAGCAGTTCTTC

j_gene: TRBJ2-1
d_gene: .
v_gene: TRBV10-3
abundance: .
CDR3aa: CAISEENYNEQFF
CDR3nt: TGTGCCATCAGTGAGGAAAACTACAATGAGCAGTTCTTC

j_gene: TRBJ2-5
d_gene: .
v_gene: TRBV6-2/TRBV6-3
abundance: .
CDR3aa: CASSGQLIETQYF
CDR3nt: TGTGCCAGCAGCGGACAGCTTATAGAGACCCAGTACTTC

j_gene: TRBJ2-3
d_gene: .
v_gene: TRBV6-5
abundance: .
CDR3aa: CAFSDRDKSPDTQYF
CDR3nt: TGTGCCTTCTCTGACCGGGACAAATCTCCCGATACGCAGTATTTT

j_gene: TRBJ1-2
d_gene: TRBD1
v_gene: TRBV2
abundance: .
CDR3aa: CASRGTGGLGIEGGYTF
CDR3nt: TGTGCCAGCAGGGGGACAGGGGGCCTTGGGATAGAGGGTGGCTACACCTTC

j_gene: TRBJ1-2
d_gene: .
v_gene: TRBV21-1
abundance: .
CDR3aa: CASSKSGSRDAAGYTF
CDR3nt: TGTGCCAGCAGCAAGAGTGGAAGTAGGGACGCAGCTGGCTACACCTTC

j_gene: TRBJ1-2
d_gene: .
v_gene: TRBV27
abundance: .
CDR3aa: CASMTEINYGYTF
CDR3nt: TGTGCCAGCATGACAGAAATTAACTATGGCTACACCTTC

j_gene: TRBJ1-4
d_gene: TRBD1
v_gene: TRBV7-9
abundance: .
CDR3aa: CASSLGPGGEKLFF
CDR3nt: TGTGCCAGCAGCTTAGGACCAGGGGGAGAAAAACTGTTTTTT

j_gene: TRBJ1-3
d_gene: .
v_gene: TRBV2
abundance: .
CDR3aa: CASTLLLGRTYSGNTIYF
CDR3nt: TGTGCCAGCACCCTCCTCCTGGGACGGACTTACTCTGGAAACACCATATATTTT

j_gene: TRBJ2-2
d_gene: .
v_gene: TRBV7-9
abundance: .
CDR3aa: CASSPFSNTGELFF
CDR3nt: TGTGCCAGCAGCCCTTTTTCGAACACCGGGGAGCTGTTTTTT

j_gene: TRBJ2-7
d_gene: .
v_gene: TRBV21-1
abundance: .
CDR3aa: CASSYEQYF
CDR3nt: TGTGCCAGCAGCTACGAGCAGTACTTC

j_gene: TRBJ2-1
d_gene: TRBD1
v_gene: TRBV10-3
abundance: few
CDR3aa: CANSRTGQGNEQFF
CDR3nt: TGTGCCAACTCCCGGACAGGGCAAGGCAATGAGCAGTTCTTC

j_gene: TRBJ1-6
d_gene: .
v_gene: TRBV18
abundance: .
CDR3aa: CASSLEFRSYNSPLHF
CDR3nt: TGTGCCAGCTCACTGGAGTTCCGCTCCTATAATTCACCCCTCCACTTT

j_gene: TRBJ2-1
d_gene: .
v_gene: TRBV2
abundance: .
CDR3aa: CASSAMGAAYNEQFF
CDR3nt: TGTGCCAGCAGTGCCATGGGGGCCGCATACAATGAGCAGTTCTTC

j_gene: TRBJ1-1
d_gene: TRBD1
v_gene: TRBV19
abundance: .
CDR3aa: CASSMLPRGTGWRGGTEAFF
CDR3nt: TGTGCCAGTAGTATGCTCCCACGAGGGACAGGGTGGAGAGGGGGCACTGAAGCTTTCTTT

j_gene: TRBJ2-5
d_gene: TRBD1
v_gene: TRBV11-2
abundance: .
CDR3aa: CASTRPGDRVAQETQYF
CDR3nt: TGTGCCAGCACCCGGCCGGGGGACAGGGTGGCCCAAGAGACCCAGTACTTC

j_gene: TRBJ2-7
d_gene: .
v_gene: TRBV18
abundance: .
CDR3aa: CASSEGGGRSYEQYF
CDR3nt: TGTGCCAGCTCTGAGGGAGGGGGCAGGTCCTACGAGCAGTACTTC

j_gene: TRBJ1-2
d_gene: .
v_gene: TRBV12-3/TRBV12-4
abundance: .
CDR3aa: CASKRGMLYGYTF
CDR3nt: TGTGCCAGCAAGAGGGGGATGCTCTATGGCTACACCTTC

j_gene: TRBJ2-7
d_gene: .
v_gene: TRBV29-1
abundance: .
CDR3aa: CSVETGSYEQYF
CDR3nt: TGCAGCGTAGAGACAGGCTCCTACGAGCAGTACTTC

j_gene: TRBJ1-1
d_gene: .
v_gene: TRBV6-4
abundance: .
CDR3aa: CASSVEGSTEAFF
CDR3nt: TGTGCCAGCAGTGTTGAGGGAAGCACTGAAGCTTTCTTT

j_gene: TRBJ1-4
d_gene: .
v_gene: TRBV27
abundance: .
CDR3aa: CASSLKGPTNEKLFF
CDR3nt: TGTGCCAGCAGTTTAAAGGGTCCAACTAATGAAAAACTGTTTTTT

j_gene: TRBJ2-3
d_gene: .
v_gene: TRBV7-8
abundance: .
CDR3aa: CASGLGVTDTQYF
CDR3nt: TGTGCCAGCGGCCTGGGGGTAACAGATACGCAGTATTTT

j_gene: TRBJ1-1
d_gene: .
v_gene: TRBV11-2
abundance: .
CDR3aa: CASSLDSTGWHTEAFF
CDR3nt: TGTGCCAGCAGCTTAGATAGCACAGGGTGGCACACTGAAGCTTTCTTT